The entry below gives a single T cell receptor (beta chain) sequence along with its context. The data were obtained in a study of technical replicates of blood from four donors. With V trimmed by 4 bases and J by 8 bases, 6 bases remained unmatched. Germline V lookup: CDR1 LGHNA, CDR2 YSLEER. The CDR3 loop spans 14 amino acids. Some clones are missing from TCRdb's copy, which holds only in-frame ones; the method was immunoSEQ multiplex PCR. The profile shows 70,000 or so clones, roughly 90% of them singletons. This TCR was recovered from a human donor in good health. Sequenced: T cells isolated from PBMCs. This rearrangement joins TRBV4-3 to TRBJ1-4, with 8 positions matching TRBD1. CDR3 amino acids: CASSPTRGQEKLFF. CDR3 nucleotides: TGCGCCAGCAGCCCGACCAGGGGGCAGGAAAAACTGTTTTTT.